Following are 3 T cell receptor beta chains from one sample sequenced in a study of shared clonotypes between healthy human individuals. Libraries were prepared by immunoSEQ multiplex PCR; TCRdb keeps only in-frame clonotypes and omits some of them. The data show approximately 1.4 million clones, nearly 99% seen once. Sequencing was performed on naive CD4+ T cells sorted from blood. Regarding subset: CD45RA+ positively selected. Receptors originate from a man aged 25 to 40 in good health.

The rearrangement joins TRBV7-8 to TRBJ1-1; D perhaps matches TRBD1 (6 bases). Germline loops: CDR1 SGHVS, CDR2 FQNEAQ. This CDR3 comprises 16 residues. V was pared by 7 bases and J by 0 bases, with 18 bases between. The CDR3 bases are TGTGCCAGCAACCCAGTAACAGGGCCCATGAACACTGAAGCTTTCTTT. Its protein is CASNPVTGPMNTEAFF.

The chain carries TRBV28 and TRBJ2-3; 8 nucleotides agree with TRBD2. CDR3 length: 17 amino acids. J was trimmed by 4 bases and V by 5 bases; bases with no gene match: 14. Per germline, CDR1 MDHEN and CDR2 SYDVKM. The CDR3 nucleotides are TGTGCCAGCAGTCCGGACGGAGCGGGAGTATTCGCAGATACGCAGTATTTT. This translates into CASSPDGAGVFADTQYF.

The V call is TRBV28, the J call TRBJ2-1; the D gene is possibly TRBD1 (9 bases). CDR1 and CDR2 (germline): MDHEN, SYDVKM. V was cut by 5 bases and J by 7 bases, with 21 bases left in between. CDR3 length: 16 residues. Written as DNA, the CDR3 is TGTGCCAGCAGTCCGGGAGGGACAGGGATGGAAAATGAGCAGTTCTTC. Its protein is CASSPGGTGMENEQFF.